The 21 T cell receptor beta chains listed next were all sequenced from one sample in a study of vaccination and CD4 T cells after COVID-19. Treatment: approximately 9-day PBMC culture with coronavirus spike peptide pools or control peptides (ViraFEST assay). These receptors' targets are unknown. The Oncomine TCR Beta short-read assay was applied to DNA of cultured CD4+ T cells. TCRdb re-called the PCR reads with MiXCR, one entry per CDR3 protein. The sample shows over 20,000 distinct CDR3 sequences, over 40% of them seen only once. Sequenced input: CD4+ T cells from blood, cultured in vitro. The origin of the receptors is a human donor who had recovered from COVID-19.

This clonotype occurred a few times. The chain combines TRBV20-1 with TRBJ2-3; 11 nucleotides agree with TRBD2. J was trimmed by 11 bases and V by 5 bases; bases with no gene match: 9. Germline values: CDR1 DFQATT, CDR2 SNEGSKA (reference sequence). This CDR3 contains 13 residues. The chain's CDR3 is CSAPLGGTSGQYF. Here the CDR3 DNA reads TGCAGTGCTCCACTCGGCGGGACTAGCGGGCAGTATTTT.

The rearrangement joins TRBV2 to TRBJ1-6; no clear D. Trimming stripped 8 bases from V and 9 bases from J, with 11 bases between. Germline assignment: CDR1 SNHLY and CDR2 FYNNEI. This CDR3 region has 12 residues. The CDR3 region has the DNA TGTGCCAGCGGACTAGGAGGTTCACCCCTCCACTTT. It specifies CASGLGGSPLHF.

J is TRBJ1-5 and V is TRBV10-2; D not certain. The V gene lost 3 bases and the J gene lost 2 bases, with 14 bases spanning the gap. The CDR3 is 16 amino acids. Germline V lookup: CDR1 WSHSY, CDR2 SAAADI. Here the CDR3 reads CASSEWERARNQPQHF. The CDR3 nucleotides are TGCGCCAGCAGTGAATGGGAGCGAGCACGCAATCAGCCCCAGCATTTT.

This clonotype was observed a few times. This rearrangement joins TRBV2 to TRBJ1-5; D ambiguous. This CDR3 has 14 amino acids. V lost 3 bases and J lost 0, with 6 bases in between. Germline values: CDR1 SNHLY, CDR2 FYNNEI. CDR3 loop: CASSEGRSNQPQHF. CDR3 bases: TGTGCCAGCAGTGAGGGTCGTAGCAATCAGCCCCAGCATTTT. The variable domain in full, completed from reference TRBV2 and TRBJ1-5, reads EPEVTQTPSHQVTQMGQEVILRCVPISNHLYFYWYRQILGQKVEFLVSFYNNEISEKSEIFDDQFSVERPDGSNFTLKIRSTKLEDSAMYFCASSEGRSNQPQHFGDGTRLSIL.

V gene TRBV11-2 combines with J gene TRBJ2-2, with 9 positions matching TRBD1. Looked up from germline, CDR1 is SGHAT and CDR2 is FQNNGV. The V gene end was trimmed by 9 bases and the J gene end by 6 bases; junction bases not matched to a gene: 5. The CDR3 contains 13 residues. In DNA, the CDR3 is TGTGCCAGTGGACAGGGGATCTCCGGGGAGCTGTTTTTT. It encodes CASGQGISGELFF.

About this clonotype: Given the absence of the conserved phenylalanine or tryptophan at the CDR3 end, a read error is likely. This chain uses TRBV28 with TRBJ1-1; 7 bases are shared with TRBD1. After removal of 5 bases from V and 4 bases from J, the junction contained 10 bases not matched to a gene. The germline gives CDR1 MDHEN, CDR2 SYDVKM. The CDR3 contains 15 residues. CDR3 nucleotides: TGTGCCAGCAGTCCTGACAGGGTCTGGGGCACTGAAGCTTTCTCT. Protein sequence: CASSPDRVWGTEAFS.

V is TRBV11-3 and J is TRBJ2-1, with 7 bases lining up with TRBD2. The germline V gene has CDR1 SGHNT and CDR2 YENEEA. CDR3 length: 13 residues. The trim removed 11 bases at V and 1 base at J, leaving 5 bases unmatched. CDR3 sequence: CASSGRSYNEQFF. CDR3 DNA sequence: TGTGCCTCTAGCGGAAGGTCCTACAATGAGCAGTTCTTC.

The CDR3 nucleotides read TGTGCCATCAGTGCCTCGGAGAGGACAGGGCTCAACGAGCAGTACTTC. This encodes CAISASERTGLNEQYF. The chain has TRBV10-3 and TRBJ2-7; 8 positions agree with TRBD1. The CDR3 sequence is 16 residues long. Germline V gene lookup returns CDR1 ENHRY and CDR2 SYGVKD. Trimming took 4 bases from V and 5 from J; bases not matched to a gene: 13.

The rearrangement uses TRBV10-3 and TRBJ1-3; TRBD1 aligns across 7 bases. CDR1 is ENHRY and CDR2 is SYGVKD in the germline V gene. This CDR3 has 17 amino acids. With 0 bases clipped from V and 0 bases from J, the junction kept 5 bases outside the gene matches. Written as DNA, the CDR3 is TGTGCCATCAGTGAGTCCGCGACAGGGCTCTCTGGAAACACCATATATTTT. As protein: CAISESATGLSGNTIYF.

The gene calls are TRBV20-1 and TRBJ1-1; 7 nucleotides agree with TRBD1. J gave up 1 base and V 6 bases, and 11 bases lay outside the gene matches. Germline CDR1 DFQATT, CDR2 SNEGSKA (reference sequence). The CDR3 loop spans 15 amino acids. The CDR3 nucleotides read TGCAGTGCCCTACTTAACAGGGGACAGAACACTGAAGCTTTCTTT. Protein product: CSALLNRGQNTEAFF.

V is TRBV20-1 and J is TRBJ2-5; unclear D gene. This CDR3 spans 11 amino acids. The germline V gene has CDR1 DFQATT and CDR2 SNEGSKA (reference sequence). Trimming removed 5 bases from V and 1 base from J, with 5 bases in between. CDR3 sequence (DNA): TGCAGTGCTCGGACCCAAGAGACCCAGTACTTC. The encoded protein is CSARTQETQYF.

CDR3 residues: CATSTGTVNQPQHF. DNA of the CDR3: TGTGCCACCAGTACCGGGACGGTGAATCAGCCCCAGCATTTT. This chain joins TRBV15 and TRBJ1-5, with a tentative D call TRBD1 (5 bases). Per germline, CDR1 LNHNV and CDR2 YYDKDF (reference sequence). V was pared by 6 bases and J by 4 bases, with 13 bases between. This CDR3 contains 14 residues. Combining the CDR3 with reference TRBV15 and TRBJ1-5 gives the whole variable domain DAMVIQNPRYQVTQFGKPVTLSCSQTLNHNVMYWYQQKSSQAPKLLFHYYDKDFNNEADTPDNFQSRRPNTSFCFLDIRSPGLGDTAMYLCATSTGTVNQPQHFGDGTRLSIL.

V usage is TRBV18 and J usage is TRBJ2-5; D remains ambiguous. Trimming cost V 5 bases and J 2 bases, with 3 bases left between them. Germline-derived CDR1 and CDR2 are KGHSH and LQKENI. The CDR3 has 11 amino acids. The CDR3 DNA is TGTGCCAGCTCAGATCAAGAGACCCAGTACTTC. Amino acid sequence: CASSDQETQYF.

The J gene is TRBJ2-7, the V gene TRBV9, with 9 bases identical to TRBD1. The CDR3 totals 18 residues. Trimming took 0 bases from V and 3 from J; bases not matched to a gene: 13. CDR1 and CDR2 (germline): SGDLS, YYNGEE. The CDR3 DNA follows: TGTGCCAGCAGCGTAGAGAACTGGGGGGGACAGGGTGTCTACGAGCAGTACTTC. It codes for CASSVENWGGQGVYEQYF.

The rearrangement uses TRBV11-3 and TRBJ2-7; 8 bases align to TRBD2. Germline CDR1 and CDR2: SGHNT and YENEEA. V was clipped by 2 bases and J by 2 bases; unmatched bases: 2. The CDR3 spans 14 residues. This chain's CDR3 is CASSLSGGAYEQYF. DNA of the CDR3: TGTGCCAGCAGCTTATCCGGGGGGGCCTACGAGCAGTACTTC.

This sequence joins TRBV7-9 and TRBJ2-3, with 8 bases aligning to TRBD2. This CDR3 region has 16 residues. J was trimmed by 2 bases and V by 5 bases; bases with no gene match: 9. CDR1 is SEHNR and CDR2 is FQNEAQ in the germline V gene (reference sequence). This chain's CDR3 is CASSPRGSGDTDTQYF. DNA for the CDR3: TGTGCCAGCAGCCCCCGAGGTAGCGGGGACACAGATACGCAGTATTTT.

V usage is TRBV12-3 or TRBV12-4 and J usage is TRBJ1-5; D is ambiguous. The CDR3 spans 12 residues. The V end lost 4 bases, the J end lost 5 bases, and 6 bases lay between the germline ends. In DNA form, the CDR3 reads TGTGCCAGCAGTTACGCGGATCAGCCCCAGCATTTT. Translation: CASSYADQPQHF.

The CDR3 region is CASSEGRGYYGYTF. The CDR3, as DNA: TGTGCCAGCAGTGAAGGCAGGGGTTATTATGGCTACACCTTC. The chain uses TRBV6-1 and TRBJ1-2, with D possibly TRBD1 on 6 matching bases. The CDR3 consists of 14 residues. Germline V CDR1 and CDR2: MNHNS, SASEGT. Between the trimmed V and J ends, which lost 1 base and 5 bases, there was a span of 11 bases.

Only a few counts were recorded for this clonotype. The gene calls are TRBV6-1 and TRBJ2-7; 9 bases align to TRBD1. Germline V gene sequence: CDR1 MNHNS, CDR2 SASEGT. Germline trimming cut 5 bases from V and 3 bases from J; bases unmatched to any gene: 5. This CDR3 is 14 amino acids long. The CDR3 region has the DNA TGTGCCAGCAGTCAGGGACAGGGTCGCTACGAGCAGTACTTC. It is translated as CASSQGQGRYEQYF.

The rearrangement links TRBV7-2 to TRBJ2-7; a weak D match, TRBD1 (5 bases). Germline loops: CDR1 SGHTA, CDR2 FQGNSA. The V end was cut by 1 base, the J end by 7 bases, with 11 bases between. The CDR3 is made up of 13 amino acids. The CDR3 bases are TGTGCCAGCAGCTTAGGGACACCTCTTGAGCAGTACTTC. Translating gives CASSLGTPLEQYF. Looking up the rest from reference TRBV7-2 and TRBJ2-7 gives the full variable domain: GAGVSQSPSNKVTEKGKDVELRCDPISGHTALYWYRQSLGQGLEFLIYFQGNSAPDKSGLPSDRFSAERTGGSVSTLTIQRTQQEDSAVYLCASSLGTPLEQYFGPGTRLTVT.

This clonotype has only a few counts. This sequence joins TRBV10-3 and TRBJ1-2; D is possibly TRBD1 (5 bases). Germline CDR1 reads ENHRY; CDR2 reads SYGVKD. Trimming took off 4 bases at V and 8 bases at J, with 8 bases between the two ends. This CDR3 is 11 amino acids long. The CDR3 DNA is TGTGCCATCAGTGCGGGGGACGGCTACACCTTC. This encodes CAISAGDGYTF.